The 21 T cell receptor beta chains below all came from one sample that was sequenced in a study of OX40 agonist ivuxolimab in advanced cancers. This table comes from immunoSEQ multiplex PCR, and its TCRdb copy is limited to in-frame clones, with some not included. The table lists roughly 50,000 clones, approximately 80% of them singletons. The sample consisted of CD4+ or CD8+ T cells sorted from blood, taken in a trial of the OX40 agonist ivuxolimab. These receptors were obtained from an adult with an advanced solid tumor such as melanoma, head and neck, liver or kidney cancer.

The chain carries TRBV6-1 and TRBJ2-1, with D perhaps matching TRBD1 (6 bases). This CDR3 has 16 residues. Germline lookup yields CDR1 MNHNS and CDR2 SASEGT. V lost 1 base, J lost 7 bases, and 17 bases lay in between. CDR3 amino acids: CASSEGGAGRGNEQFF. The CDR3 coding sequence is TGTGCCAGCAGTGAAGGCGGCGCAGGAAGGGGGAATGAGCAGTTCTTC.

The chain has TRBV28 and TRBJ1-6; unclear D gene. The ends were cut back, 8 bases at V and 5 bases at J, with 7 bases in the middle. CDR1 and CDR2 from the germline V gene are MDHEN and SYDVKM. The CDR3 totals 12 residues. The CDR3 spells CASHNNNSPLHF. CDR3 nucleotide sequence: TGTGCCAGCCATAATAATAATTCACCCCTCCACTTT.

The gene calls are TRBV28 and TRBJ1-2; D is ambiguous. The CDR3 totals 12 residues. V was clipped by 1 base and J by 4 bases, with 4 bases between them. CDR1 is MDHEN and CDR2 is SYDVKM in the germline V gene. The CDR3 sequence: CASSLLFYGYTF. Written as DNA, the CDR3 is TGTGCCAGCAGTTTATTATTCTATGGCTACACCTTC.

The rearrangement uses TRBV5-6 and TRBJ2-7; the D is unclear. The CDR3 loop spans 12 amino acids. Germline CDR1 is SGHDT and CDR2 is YYEEEE. Trimming left V 0 bases short and J 5 bases short, with 6 bases between. CDR3 coding DNA: TGTGCCAGCAGCTTGGTGGGTGACGAGCAGTACTTC. Amino acid sequence: CASSLVGDEQYF.

This sequence joins TRBV7-2 and TRBJ2-1, with 7 positions matching TRBD2. V lost 3 bases to trimming and J lost 0 bases; unmatched junction nucleotides: 2. The CDR3 contains 15 residues. Looked up from germline, CDR1 is SGHTA and CDR2 is FQGNSA. CDR3 nucleotides: TGTGCCAGCAGCTTTTTAGCGGGCTCCTACAATGAGCAGTTCTTC. Its protein product is CASSFLAGSYNEQFF.

CDR3 loop: CAISQGTTFSLGAFF. CDR3 coding DNA: TGTGCCATCAGCCAGGGGACTACTTTCTCCTTAGGAGCTTTCTTT. The chain recombines TRBV10-3 with TRBJ1-1, with TRBD1 as a possible D gene (6 bases). Germline V gene lookup returns CDR1 ENHRY and CDR2 SYGVKD. With 6 bases removed from V and 10 bases from J, the gap between germline ends came to 24 bases. The CDR3 has 15 residues.

The CDR3 nucleotides are TGTGCCAGCAGTTACTCAGTGGGCACTGAAGCTTTCTTT. Protein product: CASSYSVGTEAFF. The chain recombines TRBV6-5 with TRBJ1-1; D ambiguous. The length of the CDR3 is 13 residues. Trimming removed 0 bases from V and 4 bases from J, with 6 bases in between. Germline values: CDR1 MNHEY, CDR2 SVGAGI.

The V and J genes are TRBV18 and TRBJ1-1; the D gene is possibly TRBD1 (6 bases). Trimming took off 3 bases at V and 5 bases at J, with 10 bases between the two ends. CDR1 and CDR2 (germline): KGHSH, LQKENI. The CDR3 covers 13 residues. As DNA, the CDR3 is TGTGCCAGCTCACCGGGGGGGCTGACTGAAGCTTTCTTT. It codes for CASSPGGLTEAFF. Filled out from reference TRBV18 and TRBJ1-1, the complete variable domain reads NAGVMQNPRHLVRRRGQEARLRCSPMKGHSHVYWYRQLPEEGLKFMVYLQKENIIDESGMPKERFSAEFPKEGPSILRIQQVVRGDSAAYFCASSPGGLTEAFFGQGTRLTVV.

The V call is TRBV7-2, the J call TRBJ1-2, with TRBD1 as a possible D gene (5 bases). The V gene's germline CDR1 is SGHTA and CDR2 FQGNSA. This CDR3 has 14 residues. The V end lost 3 bases, the J end lost 1 base, and 9 bases lay between the germline ends. The CDR3 DNA follows: TGTGCCAGCAGCTTCACAGGCAATAACTATGGCTACACCTTC. Translation gives CASSFTGNNYGYTF.

J is TRBJ1-2 and V is TRBV6-1; D is uncertain. V shed 2 bases and J shed 1 base, with 5 bases lying between them. The CDR3 contains 13 residues. Germline V CDR1 and CDR2: MNHNS, SASEGT. The CDR3, as DNA: TGTGCCAGCAGTGAAATGGATAACTATGGCTACACCTTC. Translated, it gives CASSEMDNYGYTF.

The chain is built from TRBV7-6 and TRBJ2-7; 8 bases line up with TRBD2. CDR1 and CDR2 (germline): SGHVS, FNYEAQ. The CDR3 has 14 residues. The V gene end was trimmed by 2 bases and the J gene end by 2 bases; junction bases not matched to a gene: 2. CDR3 loop: CASSLTSGAYEQYF. As DNA, the CDR3 is TGTGCCAGCAGCTTAACTAGCGGCGCCTACGAGCAGTACTTC.

This clone was found a few times. The J gene is TRBJ2-7, the V gene TRBV10-2; TRBD1 is a possible D gene (5 bases). Trimming shortened V by 0 bases and J by 4 bases, and 13 bases separated the two germline ends. The germline V gene has CDR1 WSHSY and CDR2 SAAADI. The CDR3 spans 15 residues. CDR3 nucleotide sequence: TGCGCCAGCAGTGAGTCCAGGGATCCCGTTTACGAGCAGTACTTC. It specifies CASSESRDPVYEQYF.

This chain's CDR3 is CASGPDGNSNQPQHF. The CDR3 region has the DNA TGTGCTAGTGGCCCGGACGGTAACAGCAATCAGCCCCAGCATTTT. This chain connects TRBV12-5 to TRBJ1-5; unclear D gene. The germline CDR1 and CDR2 sequences are LGHNT and FRNRAP. CDR3 length: 15 residues. Trimming took off 6 bases at V and 1 base at J, with 13 bases between the two ends.

The chain is built from TRBV19 and TRBJ2-5, with D possibly matching TRBD1 (6 bases). The V gene's germline CDR1 is LNHDA and CDR2 SQIVND (reference sequence). This CDR3 comprises 15 residues. V gave up 7 bases and J gave up 6 bases, with 21 bases separating them. The CDR3 region is CASTPQGSEYKTQYF. The CDR3 coding sequence is TGTGCCAGTACCCCGCAGGGGAGCGAGTACAAGACCCAGTACTTC.

The chain carries TRBV5-5 and TRBJ1-1; D is unresolved. V lost 2 bases and J lost 1, with 15 bases in between. The germline V gene has CDR1 SGHKS and CDR2 YYEKEE (reference sequence). The CDR3 sequence is 16 residues long. The CDR3 sequence: CASSFGPSPRNTEAFF. Written as DNA, the CDR3 is TGTGCCAGCAGCTTCGGACCCTCGCCCAGGAACACTGAAGCTTTCTTT.

The chain uses TRBV5-1 and TRBJ1-2; D is ambiguous. From germline, CDR1 is SGHRS and CDR2 YFSETQ. V lost 1 base to trimming and J lost 3 bases, with 10 bases between them. This CDR3 comprises 14 residues. CDR3 DNA sequence: TGCGCCAGCAGCTTGCATCTTGGAGACTATGGCTACACCTTC. As protein: CASSLHLGDYGYTF. The variable domain in full, completed from reference TRBV5-1 and TRBJ1-2, reads KAGVTQTPRYLIKTRGQQVTLSCSPISGHRSVSWYQQTPGQGLQFLFEYFSETQRNKGNFPGRFSGRQFSNSRSEMNVSTLELGDSALYLCASSLHLGDYGYTFGSGTRLTVV.

This clone was picked up a small number of times. The chain carries TRBV7-9 and TRBJ2-5; D gene ambiguous. Trimming removed 4 bases at V and 4 bases at J, with 10 bases between. The CDR3 contains 13 residues. In germline, CDR1 is SEHNR, CDR2 FQNEAQ (reference sequence). In DNA, the CDR3 is TGTGCCAGCAGCTCCCGAGGCCCAGAGACCCAGTACTTC. Protein sequence: CASSSRGPETQYF.

V and J are TRBV27 and TRBJ1-2; D is possibly TRBD1 (5 bases). CDR1 is MNHEY, CDR2 SMNVEV, per germline (reference sequence). Trimming took 6 bases from V and 3 from J, leaving 14 bases between them. CDR3 length: 14 amino acids. The CDR3: CASSSARGDYGYTF. The CDR3 DNA is TGTGCCAGCAGCTCCGCCCGGGGGGACTATGGCTACACCTTC.

The rearrangement joins TRBV6-1 to TRBJ2-7, with D hard to call. Germline V gene lookup returns CDR1 MNHNS and CDR2 SASEGT. This CDR3 spans 15 amino acids. The V end lost 7 bases, the J end lost 0 bases, and 16 bases lay between the germline ends. For the CDR3, the DNA is TGTGCCAGCAAGATCGCCCCTTTGGGCTCCTACGAGCAGTACTTC. Its protein product is CASKIAPLGSYEQYF.

There are a few counts of this clone. The chain joins TRBV7-2 to TRBJ1-2; 7 positions agree with TRBD1. The CDR3 loop spans 18 amino acids. V lost 1 base to trimming and J lost 7 bases; unmatched junction nucleotides: 18. CDR1 SGHTA and CDR2 FQGNSA come from the germline V gene. In DNA form, the CDR3 reads TGTGCCAGCAGCTTAGTTGGAGGATTTGGAGGGGGCGCGAGTGGCTACACCTTC. Amino acid sequence: CASSLVGGFGGGASGYTF.

V and J are TRBV27 and TRBJ1-5; D is unclear. The CDR3 runs 14 residues. V gave up 1 base and J gave up 5 bases, with 9 bases separating them. The V gene's germline CDR1 is MNHEY and CDR2 SMNVEV (reference sequence). In DNA form, the CDR3 reads TGTGCCAGCAGTTTATTTAGGGCCGATCAGCCCCAGCATTTT. Translating it yields CASSLFRADQPQHF.